These 28 T cell receptor beta chains came from one sample sequenced in a study of blood T cell repertoires in COVID-19. Repertoires were generated with immunoSEQ multiplex PCR, while TCRdb's copy carries only in-frame clones and drops some. There are approximately 120,000 clones in the sample; 85% to 90% occur only once, and around 1.2% lies in the top ten. Source material: peripheral blood. Receptor source: a human donor in a cohort sampled during active COVID-19.

The chain couples TRBV5-1 to TRBJ2-1; D unresolved. The CDR3 runs 14 residues. The V end lost 0 bases, the J end lost 5 bases, and 9 bases lay between the germline ends. The germline CDR1 and CDR2 sequences are SGHRS and YFSETQ. The CDR3 sequence is CASSLDAANNEQFF. CDR3 sequence (DNA): TGCGCCAGCAGCTTGGATGCCGCTAACAATGAGCAGTTCTTC.

The gene calls are TRBV15 and TRBJ1-1, with a possible D match to TRBD1 (6 bases). The CDR3 is made up of 14 amino acids. CDR1 is LNHNV, CDR2 YYDKDF, per germline (reference sequence). With 3 bases removed from V and 4 bases from J, the gap between germline ends came to 12 bases. This CDR3 is CATSRTGMSTEAFF. The DNA of the CDR3 is TGTGCCACCAGCAGGACAGGAATGAGCACTGAAGCTTTCTTT. Full variable domain (rest looked up from reference TRBV15 and TRBJ1-1): DAMVIQNPRYQVTQFGKPVTLSCSQTLNHNVMYWYQQKSSQAPKLLFHYYDKDFNNEADTPDNFQSRRPNTSFCFLDIRSPGLGDTAMYLCATSRTGMSTEAFFGQGTRLTVV.

The chain employs TRBV12-3 or TRBV12-4 and TRBJ2-1, with TRBD1 as a possible D gene (5 bases). The CDR3 covers 13 residues. Trimming cost V 6 bases and J 4 bases, with 10 bases left between them. CDR3: CASSRALYNEQFF. CDR3 nucleotides: TGTGCCAGCAGCAGGGCCCTATACAATGAGCAGTTCTTC.

The V and J genes are TRBV21-1 and TRBJ1-5. TRBV21-1 is recorded as a pseudogene. This CDR3 comprises 15 residues. CDR3 residues: CASSKVGRVTQPQHF. The CDR3 DNA is TGTGCCAGCAGCAAAGTGGGGAGGGTTACTCAGCCCCAGCATTTT.

The CDR3: CASSLGVFPGQGVPGTDTQYF. DNA for the CDR3: TGCGCCAGCAGCTTGGGAGTTTTTCCGGGACAGGGGGTGCCGGGCACAGATACGCAGTATTTT. The chain is built from TRBV5-1 and TRBJ2-3; 11 nucleotides agree with TRBD1. The CDR3 is made up of 21 amino acids. The V gene's germline CDR1 is SGHRS and CDR2 YFSETQ. With 0 bases clipped from V and 1 base from J, the junction kept 16 bases outside the gene matches.

The rearrangement uses TRBV2 and TRBJ1-2; a weak D match, TRBD1 (5 bases). This CDR3 is 14 amino acids long. V lost 4 bases and J lost 4, with 13 bases in between. The germline V gene has CDR1 SNHLY and CDR2 FYNNEI. The CDR3 DNA reads as TGTGCCAGCAGTGCCAGGGAAGTCTCCTATGGCTACACCTTC. Protein product: CASSAREVSYGYTF.

The rearrangement uses TRBV19 and TRBJ1-1; no definite D call. The germline V gene encodes CDR1 LNHDA and CDR2 SQIVND (reference sequence). The CDR3 covers 13 residues. The germline V and J ends were trimmed by 5 bases and 2 bases, with 9 bases remaining between them. CDR3 in amino acids: CASSLKLNTEAFF. CDR3 in DNA: TGTGCCAGTAGTCTAAAACTTAACACTGAAGCTTTCTTT.

The chain employs TRBV18 and TRBJ2-1; 7 nucleotides line up with TRBD2. Per germline, CDR1 KGHSH and CDR2 LQKENI. Trimming took 1 base from V and 0 from J; bases not matched to a gene: 9. The CDR3 consists of 18 residues. The DNA for the CDR3 is TGTGCCAGCTCACCACTCGGGGGTAGCGGGTACTCCTACAATGAGCAGTTCTTC. This encodes CASSPLGGSGYSYNEQFF.

The rearrangement joins TRBV5-6 to TRBJ1-3; D is uncertain. This CDR3 is 14 amino acids long. Germline values: CDR1 SGHDT, CDR2 YYEEEE. V was trimmed by 5 bases and J by 2 bases, leaving 11 bases between them. The chain's CDR3 is CASRGRQAGNTIYF. The DNA of the CDR3 is TGTGCCAGCAGGGGGAGGCAGGCTGGAAACACCATATATTTT.

This chain uses TRBV4-2 with TRBJ2-7, with 9 bases aligning to TRBD2. The CDR3 spans 15 residues. Germline-derived CDR1 and CDR2 are LGHNA and YNFKEQ. The V segment lost 0 bases and the J segment 5 bases; nucleotides outside the gene matches: 5. The CDR3 DNA is TGTGCCAGCAGCCAAGATGGCGGGAGGGGGGACGAGCAGTACTTC. Translating it yields CASSQDGGRGDEQYF.

In its sample, this clone was seen once. The chain is built from TRBV6-2 or TRBV6-3 and TRBJ2-3, with 9 bases that match TRBD2. With 0 bases clipped from V and 4 bases from J, the junction kept 14 bases outside the gene matches. The CDR3 is 19 residues long. CDR1 and CDR2 from the germline V gene are MNHEY and SVGEGT. The CDR3 nucleotides read TGTGCCAGCAGTTACTCCCCCTCTTCTAGCGGGAAAAAGGCAGATACGCAGTATTTT. Translated, it gives CASSYSPSSSGKKADTQYF.

The chain couples TRBV6-6 to TRBJ1-5; 10 positions agree with TRBD1. Germline values: CDR1 MNHNY, CDR2 SVGAGI (reference sequence). J gave up 4 bases and V 4 bases, and 7 bases lay outside the gene matches. The CDR3 consists of 16 residues. The CDR3 protein is CASSWGQGTVNQPQHF. In DNA form, the CDR3 reads TGTGCCAGCAGTTGGGGACAGGGGACGGTTAATCAGCCCCAGCATTTT.

The V gene is TRBV9, the J gene TRBJ1-2; no clear D gene. CDR3 size: 13 residues. Looked up from germline, CDR1 is SGDLS and CDR2 is YYNGEE. The V gene lost 0 bases and the J gene lost 2 bases, with 5 bases spanning the gap. CDR3 nucleotide sequence: TGTGCCAGCAGCGTAGGCAGAAACTATGGCTACACCTTC. Residues: CASSVGRNYGYTF.

The chain couples TRBV19 to TRBJ1-5, with D perhaps TRBD1 (5 bases). CDR3 length: 14 residues. Germline V CDR1 and CDR2: LNHDA, SQIVND (reference sequence). V shed 5 bases and J shed 7 bases, with 15 bases lying between them. In nucleotides, the CDR3 is TGTGCCAGTAGTTCCCAAAGGGGAGGGCAGCCCCAGCATTTT. It encodes CASSSQRGGQPQHF.

This clone was recorded once. The chain employs TRBV18 and TRBJ1-2; D is perhaps TRBD1 (6 bases). This CDR3 region has 15 residues. The germline V and J ends were trimmed by 4 bases and 4 bases, with 16 bases remaining between them. Germline-derived CDR1 and CDR2 are KGHSH and LQKENI. The CDR3 nucleotides are TGTGCCAGCTCACGGGGGGGCGCGATCCCCTATGGCTACACCTTC. Amino acids: CASSRGGAIPYGYTF.

V and J are TRBV21-1 and TRBJ2-7; the table's D call, TRBD1, has no DNA check behind it. TRBV21-1 is labeled a pseudogene. The CDR3 contains 17 residues. As DNA, the CDR3 is TGTGCCAGCAGCAAAGTTACAGGACAGGGGGACTCCTACGAGCAGTACTTC. It translates to CASSKVTGQGDSYEQYF.

The chain carries TRBV9 and TRBJ1-1; D gene unclear. The CDR3 has 15 amino acids. CDR1 is SGDLS, CDR2 YYNGEE, per germline. The V end lost 0 bases, the J end lost 7 bases, and 16 bases lay between the germline ends. The CDR3 loop is CASSVGGLGSHEAFF. The CDR3 DNA reads as TGTGCCAGCAGCGTAGGGGGTTTGGGGAGCCATGAAGCTTTCTTT.

This chain's CDR3 is CASSQVFGNQPQHF. The CDR3 DNA follows: TGTGCCAGCAGTCAGGTGTTTGGGAATCAGCCCCAGCATTTT. V is TRBV7-9 and J is TRBJ1-5; D gene uncertain. The CDR3 loop spans 14 amino acids. Germline CDR1 and CDR2: SEHNR and FQNEAQ (reference sequence). The V and J ends lost 6 bases and 4 bases respectively, with 13 bases between them.

J is TRBJ1-1 and V is TRBV27; tentatively, D is TRBD1 (6 bases). CDR1 is MNHEY and CDR2 is SMNVEV in the germline V gene (reference sequence). V was trimmed by 5 bases and J by 7 bases, leaving 11 bases between them. CDR3 size: 12 residues. CDR3 amino acids: CASSDRTFEAFF. CDR3 DNA sequence: TGTGCCAGCAGTGACAGGACTTTTGAAGCTTTCTTT.

The chain has TRBV4-2 and TRBJ2-6; possibly TRBD2 for D (5 bases). This CDR3 spans 17 amino acids. V gave up 1 base and J gave up 2 bases, with 12 bases separating them. CDR1 and CDR2 from the germline V gene are LGHNA and YNFKEQ. The CDR3 DNA follows: TGTGCCAGCAGCCAAGCATTCGCGAGGGCTGGGGCCAACGTCCTGACTTTC. Residues: CASSQAFARAGANVLTF.

The chain is built from TRBV12-3 or TRBV12-4 and TRBJ1-2; possible D gene TRBD1, 5 bases. V was clipped by 0 bases and J by 8 bases, with 10 bases between them. This CDR3 has 13 amino acids. CDR3 sequence (DNA): TGTGCCAGCAGTTTAGCCCCGGGGGGGGGCTACACCTTC. This codes for CASSLAPGGGYTF.

This chain joins TRBV28 and TRBJ2-5, with 8 bases that match TRBD2. V shed 3 bases and J 7 bases; nucleotides not matched to a gene: 13. The CDR3 contains 16 residues. Germline V gene sequence: CDR1 MDHEN, CDR2 SYDVKM. Here the CDR3 DNA reads TGTGCCAGCAGTTTGGGGGCGGGAGGAGTAATCGCGACCCAGTACTTC. Translating gives CASSLGAGGVIATQYF.

The chain links TRBV24-1 to TRBJ2-7; 7 nucleotides align to TRBD2. CDR1 and CDR2 from the germline V gene are KGHDR and SFDVKD. The V segment lost 6 bases and the J segment 2 bases; nucleotides outside the gene matches: 6. The CDR3 sequence is 14 residues long. The chain's CDR3 is CATSPGLTPYEQYF. The CDR3 nucleotides read TGTGCCACCAGTCCGGGACTAACGCCCTACGAGCAGTACTTC.

The chain employs TRBV4-2 and TRBJ2-5, with 8 bases aligning to TRBD1. This CDR3 contains 15 residues. V shed 0 bases, J shed 5 bases, and the junction held 5 bases outside the gene matches. CDR1 and CDR2 (germline): LGHNA, YNFKEQ. In nucleotides, the CDR3 is TGTGCCAGCAGCCAAGATCACAGGGGGGAGGAGACCCAGTACTTC. Protein: CASSQDHRGEETQYF.

This chain uses TRBV19 with TRBJ2-3; 10 bases align to TRBD2. The CDR3 sequence is 16 residues long. Trimming took 2 bases from V and 4 from J; bases not matched to a gene: 6. The germline CDR1 and CDR2 sequences are LNHDA and SQIVND (reference sequence). The CDR3 region is CASSILAGVRSDTQYF. CDR3 DNA: TGTGCCAGTAGTATACTAGCGGGAGTAAGGTCAGATACGCAGTATTTT.

The gene calls are TRBV19 and TRBJ2-3; no clear D gene. This CDR3 has 14 residues. V dropped 3 bases and J dropped 2 bases, with 9 bases sitting between them. Germline-derived CDR1 and CDR2 are LNHDA and SQIVND (reference sequence). CDR3 in amino acids: CASSIMAFTDTQYF. DNA of the CDR3: TGTGCCAGTAGTATTATGGCCTTCACAGATACGCAGTATTTT.

V gene TRBV7-8 combines with J gene TRBJ1-6; TRBD1 might be the D (5 bases). The CDR3 sequence is 16 residues long. With 3 bases removed from V and 7 bases from J, the gap between germline ends came to 16 bases. Germline V gene sequence: CDR1 SGHVS, CDR2 FQNEAQ. The CDR3 region has the DNA TGTGCCAGCAGCTTCCCAAGGGGCCGAGACAATTCACCCCTCCACTTT. Protein sequence: CASSFPRGRDNSPLHF. Full variable domain (outside the CDR3, taken from reference TRBV7-8 and TRBJ1-6): GAGVSQSPRYKVAKRGQDVALRCDPISGHVSLFWYQQALGQGPEFLTYFQNEAQLDKSGLPSDRFFAERPEGSVSTLKIQRTQQEDSAVYLCASSFPRGRDNSPLHFGNGTRLTVT.

The genes are TRBV5-1 and TRBJ2-3; a weak D match, TRBD2 (5 bases). Per germline, CDR1 SGHRS and CDR2 YFSETQ. The CDR3 totals 15 residues. V gave up 1 base and J gave up 6 bases, with 15 bases separating them. The CDR3 here is CASSLPVEGYDTQYF. The CDR3 DNA reads as TGCGCCAGCAGCTTGCCTGTAGAGGGATATGATACGCAGTATTTT.